Below, 20 T cell receptor beta chains from the same sample are listed, as sequenced in a study of blood T cells in healthy people across ages. A second roughly 6 to 12 cycle PCR used barcoded and J-beta primers. TCRdb processed the 5' RACE reads anew with MiXCR; each CDR3 protein has one entry. Of hundreds of thousands of distinct CDR3 sequences listed, about 25% are singletons. The sample was also linked to a second study, of T cells of mothers and their children.

Sequencing was done on a sample of blood. The receptors derive from a boy aged 2-15 years in good health.

The rearrangement joins TRBV27 to TRBJ2-3; possibly TRBD2 for D (6 bases). V was cut by 1 base and J by 0 bases, with 14 bases left in between. CDR3 length: 17 residues. CDR1 and CDR2 (germline): MNHEY, SMNVEV (reference sequence). For the CDR3, the DNA is TGTGCCAGCAGTTTATTTGGCGGGAACCCTAGCACAGATACGCAGTATTTT. Its translation: CASSLFGGNPSTDTQYF.

This clonotype was picked up a small number of times. The rearrangement joins TRBV14 to TRBJ2-5, with 7 bases lining up with TRBD2. Germline V gene lookup returns CDR1 SGHDN and CDR2 FVKESK. With V trimmed by 1 base and J by 5 bases, 7 bases remained unmatched. The CDR3 has 15 amino acids. CDR3 protein: CASSQALGLVETQYF. CDR3 nucleotide sequence: TGTGCCAGCAGCCAAGCCCTCGGACTAGTGGAGACCCAGTACTTC.

This chain uses TRBV7-9 with TRBJ1-4; possible D gene TRBD1, 5 bases. This CDR3 region has 15 residues. Trimming left V 5 bases short and J 6 bases short, with 16 bases between. Germline assignment: CDR1 SEHNR and CDR2 FQNEAQ (reference sequence). CDR3 sequence: CASSVIRGLDEKLFF. The DNA of the CDR3 is TGTGCCAGCAGCGTCATCCGGGGCTTGGATGAAAAACTGTTTTTT.

This clonotype was recorded a few times. The rearrangement uses TRBV7-6 and TRBJ2-3; 9 positions agree with TRBD2. V was pared by 2 bases and J by 2 bases, with 2 bases of the junction left unmatched. CDR1 is SGHVS and CDR2 is FNYEAQ in the germline V gene. The CDR3 contains 15 residues. For the CDR3, the DNA is TGTGCCAGCAGCTTAATAGCGGGAGACACAGATACGCAGTATTTT. Translated, it gives CASSLIAGDTDTQYF.

This clonotype was seen more than once but under ten times. This chain uses TRBV5-1 with TRBJ2-3; no definite D call. V dropped 1 base and J dropped 6 bases, with 21 bases sitting between them. Germline CDR1 is SGHRS and CDR2 is YFSETQ. This CDR3 is 17 amino acids long. The CDR3 nucleotides are TGCGCCAGCAGCTTGAGAGTCGAGGTCTGGGCAGATGATACGCAGTATTTT. Its translation is CASSLRVEVWADDTQYF.

This clonotype was observed a few times. The chain carries TRBV20-1 and TRBJ1-2; 11 nucleotides agree with TRBD1. From germline, CDR1 is DFQATT and CDR2 SNEGSKA (reference sequence). V lost 5 bases, J lost 5 bases, and 4 bases stayed unmatched. CDR3 length equals 13 residues. In DNA form, the CDR3 reads TGCAGTGCTCTCGGACAGGGGGCTTATGGCTACACCTTC. This translates into CSALGQGAYGYTF.

A few counts support this clonotype. The chain links TRBV9 to TRBJ1-3; D is perhaps TRBD1 (5 bases). Germline V gene lookup returns CDR1 SGDLS and CDR2 YYNGEE. The CDR3 spans 14 residues. V was pared by 3 bases and J by 3 bases, with 10 bases between. CDR3 loop: CASSDKGVGNTIYF. The CDR3 DNA sequence: TGTGCCAGCAGCGACAAAGGGGTTGGAAACACCATATATTTT.

The CDR3 DNA sequence: TGCAGTGCTAGAGGTCGTAACCGGGACAGGGGTTACGAGCAGTTCTTC. Amino acids: CSARGRNRDRGYEQFF. V gene TRBV20-1 combines with J gene TRBJ2-1; 10 nucleotides agree with TRBD1. Trimming at V came to 1 base and at J to 10 bases, leaving 13 bases not matched to a gene. CDR3 length: 16 residues. The germline V gene encodes CDR1 DFQATT and CDR2 SNEGSKA (reference sequence).

The V and J genes are TRBV30 and TRBJ2-7; D possibly corresponds to TRBD1 (5 bases). Germline CDR1 is GTSNPN and CDR2 is SVGIG (reference sequence). The length of the CDR3 is 13 residues. The V end lost 4 bases, the J end lost 5 bases, and 15 bases lay between the germline ends. The DNA for the CDR3 is TGTGCCTGGACACGTCAGGGTATCGACGAGCAGTACTTC. Its translation: CAWTRQGIDEQYF.

This clonotype came up a few times. This chain connects TRBV6-1 to TRBJ2-2; D not certain. In germline, CDR1 is MNHNS, CDR2 SASEGT. The V gene lost 10 bases and the J gene lost 2 bases, with 11 bases spanning the gap. The CDR3 extends over 13 amino acids. CDR3 region: CATTDRNTGELFF. The CDR3 nucleotides are TGTGCCACCACGGACCGTAACACCGGGGAGCTGTTTTTT.

V usage is TRBV6-2 or TRBV6-3 and J usage is TRBJ1-1; D is possibly TRBD1 (6 bases). The CDR3 runs to 12 residues. Germline values: CDR1 MNHEY, CDR2 SVGEGT. Trimming shortened V by 6 bases and J by 7 bases, and 12 bases separated the two germline ends. CDR3 sequence: CASRQGTGEAFF. CDR3 sequence (DNA): TGTGCCAGCAGACAGGGAACTGGTGAAGCTTTCTTT.

In its sample, this clonotype was seen many times. V and J are TRBV7-3 and TRBJ2-1; 7 bases line up with TRBD2. Germline CDR1 SGHTA, CDR2 FQGTGA. The CDR3 has 13 residues. V lost 1 base to trimming and J lost 10 bases; unmatched junction nucleotides: 4. The CDR3 spells CASSLSSAGEQFF. CDR3 bases: TGTGCCAGCAGCTTAAGTTCAGCGGGGGAGCAGTTCTTC.

This clonotype was seen a few times. A junction boundary mismatches the germline segment, possibly from a read error. This sequence joins TRBV6-5 and TRBJ2-2; 7 bases are shared with TRBD1. Germline assignment: CDR1 MNHEY and CDR2 SVGAGI. This CDR3 comprises 16 residues. The CDR3 coding sequence is TGTGCCACCAGTTACGCGACAGGGCACGGCACCGGGGAGCTGTTTTTT. Translated: CATSYATGHGTGELFF.

About this clonotype: In this CDR3 the conserved last residue, phenylalanine or tryptophan, is missing, so a read error is likely. The chain combines TRBV10-3 with TRBJ1-1; no clear D. Between the trimmed V and J ends, which lost 9 bases and 1 base, there was a span of 12 bases. The CDR3 runs 13 residues. The germline gives CDR1 ENHRY, CDR2 SYGVKD. DNA for the CDR3: TGTGCCATGGGCGAACAGAAGAACACTGAAGCTTTCTCT. Translated, it gives CAMGEQKNTEAFS.

This clonotype was observed a few times. The V gene is TRBV3-1, the J gene TRBJ2-3; D is possibly TRBD2 (5 bases). Trimming cost V 4 bases and J 0 bases, with 11 bases left between them. The CDR3 runs 15 residues. CDR1 is LGHDT and CDR2 is YNNKEL in the germline V gene (reference sequence). The CDR3 DNA reads TGTGCCAGCAGCCTCGAGCGGATTAGCACAGATACGCAGTATTTT. Amino acid sequence: CASSLERISTDTQYF.

A few counts support this clonotype. This chain uses TRBV10-3 with TRBJ1-1; D remains ambiguous. V was shortened by 10 bases and J by 4 bases, with 16 bases between the two germline ends. The germline CDR1 and CDR2 sequences are ENHRY and SYGVKD. The CDR3 has 13 amino acids. The DNA of the CDR3 is TGTGCCACCGCCGGGCAAGCGAGCACTGAAGCTTTCTTT. Translation: CATAGQASTEAFF.

This clonotype was counted ten times or more. The gene calls are TRBV28 and TRBJ2-1; no definite D call. Trimming stripped 3 bases from V and 0 bases from J, with 3 bases between. The CDR3 sequence is 13 residues long. CDR1 is MDHEN and CDR2 is SYDVKM in the germline V gene. CDR3 sequence (DNA): TGTGCCAGCAGTTTGGGCTCCTACAATGAGCAGTTCTTC. It yields the protein CASSLGSYNEQFF.

In its sample, this clonotype was seen a few times. One junction end disagrees with the germline gene, perhaps due to a read error. This chain links TRBV3-1 with TRBJ2-5, with 7 bases lining up with TRBD2. The CDR3 runs 12 residues. CDR1 and CDR2 (germline): LGHDT, YNNKEL (reference sequence). CDR3 DNA: TGTGCCAGCAGCCAAGAAAGGCTCCGGGAGGTATTC. Translated: CASSQERLREVF.

The rearrangement uses TRBV29-1 and TRBJ2-5; D perhaps matches TRBD1 (7 bases). The assigned J gene may be wrong: the sequence end matches TRBJ2-1 better. CDR3 length: 12 residues. The germline gives CDR1 SQVTM, CDR2 ANQGSEA. Here the CDR3 DNA reads TGCAGCGTTGAACAGGGGGGCAATGAGCAGTTCTTC. This sequence encodes CSVEQGGNEQFF.

This clonotype showed up just a few times. V usage is TRBV20-1 and J usage is TRBJ1-1; D not certain. CDR3 length equals 13 residues. V was pared by 2 bases and J by 11 bases, with 18 bases between. Germline loops: CDR1 DFQATT, CDR2 SNEGSKA (reference sequence). CDR3 bases: TGCAGTGCTAGATGGGTCAAAGAGGTTAGGGCTTTCTTT. As protein: CSARWVKEVRAFF.